The rows below give T cell receptor beta chains drawn from one sample of a study of Tregs in tolerant kidney transplant recipients. Libraries were prepared by immunoSEQ multiplex PCR; TCRdb keeps only in-frame clonotypes and omits some of them. The table has about 77,000 clones, nearly 98% seen once. Material: CD4+ T cells from blood, obtained before the transplant. These receptors were collected from a human donor who received a combined kidney and bone marrow transplant. The CDR3 runs from the conserved cysteine through the conserved F or W. A D gene is named only where the DNA matches it firmly.

v_call,cdr3_length,d_call,j_call,cdr3_aa
TRBV6-4,16,TRBD2,TRBJ2-3,CASSPGLAGGTDTQYF
TRBV7-2,16,NA,TRBJ2-2,CASSLRGNRGTGELFF
TRBV4-2,17,TRBD2,TRBJ2-1,CASSQQPSSGGDNEQFF
TRBV5-6,14,TRBD1,TRBJ1-1,CASSSPIRTGEAFF
TRBV28,14,TRBD1,TRBJ1-5,CASSPMTGVRPQHF
TRBV5-1,12,TRBD2,TRBJ2-5,CASSPGGETQYF
TRBV6-5,13,NA,TRBJ2-1,CASSNGLAAEQFF
TRBV15,14,NA,TRBJ1-2,CATSRDRLEYGYTF
TRBV7-2,16,NA,TRBJ1-2,CASSLYGTSKPYGYTF
TRBV28,14,NA,TRBJ1-2,CASRKMGGGGGYTF
TRBV19,15,NA,TRBJ2-2,CASSIRGRNTGELFF
TRBV4-2,15,TRBD1,TRBJ1-1,CASSARTGANTEAFF
TRBV7-2,15,NA,TRBJ2-7,CASSPRRARGREQYF
TRBV7-3,14,TRBD1,TRBJ1-1,CASSPITGDTEAFF
TRBV7-9,15,NA,TRBJ1-1,CASSSTGHSNTEAFF
TRBV6-4,13,NA,TRBJ2-7,CASSDSTVYEQYF
TRBV15,14,NA,TRBJ1-4,CATSRDPRGKKLFF
TRBV19,17,TRBD2,TRBJ2-1,CASSIGAWASGNNEQFF
TRBV28,15,NA,TRBJ1-1,CASNPLRGMNTEAFF
TRBV25-1,16,TRBD1,TRBJ2-2,CASSEYPTGDSGELFF
TRBV6-1,16,TRBD2,TRBJ2-1,CASSEAAGTSAYEQFF
TRBV10-1,18,TRBD2,TRBJ2-2,CASQFAPGLATNTGELFF
TRBV27,14,TRBD2,TRBJ2-7,CASNTGLATNEQYF
TRBV29-1,17,NA,TRBJ1-2,CSVALGNPVPRNYGYTF
TRBV30,15,NA,TRBJ1-2,CAWSTYSNRVRGYTF
TRBV4-3,14,NA,TRBJ2-7,CASSQDSRGYEQYF
TRBV2,14,TRBD2,TRBJ2-3,CASSPQRGVDTQYF
TRBV7-2,15,NA,TRBJ1-1,CASSPTTGRKAEAFF
TRBV18,16,NA,TRBJ2-5,CASSPPGQRIQETQYF
TRBV7-6,17,TRBD1,TRBJ1-3,CASSLRGQGYSGNTIYF
TRBV6-5,15,NA,TRBJ2-2,CASTFIPGDTGELFF
TRBV30,15,NA,TRBJ1-6,CAWSFKRGGTSPLHF
TRBV9,14,NA,TRBJ2-7,CASSVREGTYEQYF
TRBV19,15,TRBD1,TRBJ1-2,CASSTAQGAVYGYTF
TRBV2,17,TRBD2,TRBJ2-3,CASSVHGLAGGTDTQYF
TRBV28,13,NA,TRBJ1-2,CASSAAPFYGYTF